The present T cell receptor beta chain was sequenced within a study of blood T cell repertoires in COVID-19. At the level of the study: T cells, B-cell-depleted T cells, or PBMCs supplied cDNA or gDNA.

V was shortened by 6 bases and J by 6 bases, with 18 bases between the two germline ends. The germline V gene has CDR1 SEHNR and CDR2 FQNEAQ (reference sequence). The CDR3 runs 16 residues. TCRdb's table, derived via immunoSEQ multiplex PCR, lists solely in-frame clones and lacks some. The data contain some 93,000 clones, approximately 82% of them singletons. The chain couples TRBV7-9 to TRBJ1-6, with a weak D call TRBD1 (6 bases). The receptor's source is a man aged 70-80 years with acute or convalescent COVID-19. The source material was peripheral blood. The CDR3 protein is CASRPTGIGANSPLHF. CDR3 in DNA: TGTGCCAGCAGACCTACAGGGATTGGGGCTAATTCACCCCTCCACTTT.